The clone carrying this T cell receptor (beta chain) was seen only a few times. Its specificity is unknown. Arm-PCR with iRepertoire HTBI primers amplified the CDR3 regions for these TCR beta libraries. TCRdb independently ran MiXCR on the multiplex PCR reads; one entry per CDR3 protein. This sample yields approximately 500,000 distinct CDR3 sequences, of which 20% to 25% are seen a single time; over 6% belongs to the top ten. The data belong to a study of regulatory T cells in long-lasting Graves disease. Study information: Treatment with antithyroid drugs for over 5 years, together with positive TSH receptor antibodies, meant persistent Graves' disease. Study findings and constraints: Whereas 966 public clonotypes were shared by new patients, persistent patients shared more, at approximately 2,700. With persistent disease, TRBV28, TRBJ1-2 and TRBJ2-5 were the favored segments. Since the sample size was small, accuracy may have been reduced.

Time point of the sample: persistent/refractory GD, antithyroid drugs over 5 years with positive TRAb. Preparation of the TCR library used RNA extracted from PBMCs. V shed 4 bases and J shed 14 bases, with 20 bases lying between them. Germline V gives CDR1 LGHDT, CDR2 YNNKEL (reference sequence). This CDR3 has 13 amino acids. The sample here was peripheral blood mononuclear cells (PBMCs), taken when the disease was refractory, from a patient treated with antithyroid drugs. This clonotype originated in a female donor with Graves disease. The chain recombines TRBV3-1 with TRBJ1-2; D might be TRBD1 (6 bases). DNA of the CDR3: TGTGCCAGCAGCCGTAACCGGGACACCGGTACTACCTTC. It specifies CASSRNRDTGTTF. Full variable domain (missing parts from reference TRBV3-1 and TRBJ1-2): DTAVSQTPKYLVTQMGNDKSIKCEQNLGHDTMYWYKQDSKKFLKIMFSYNNKELIINETVPNRFSPKSPDKAHLNLHINSLELGDSAVYFCASSRNRDTGTTFGSGTRLTVV.